This T cell receptor (beta chain) was documented in a study of blood T cell repertoires in COVID-19. Across the study: Samples came from the United States, Italy and Spain, spanning acute and convalescent COVID-19.

Germline V lookup: CDR1 SGDLS, CDR2 YYNGEE. The CDR3 length is 13 residues. V was cut by 2 bases and J by 9 bases, with 12 bases left in between. Clones were sequenced by immunoSEQ multiplex PCR, and TCRdb holds only the in-frame ones, with some missing. There are almost 250,000 clones in the sample; around 89% occur only once, and 3.5% to 5% lies in the top ten. The sample consisted of PBMCs or T cells enriched from blood (not recorded which). This TCR derives from a woman aged 30 to 39 who had recovered from COVID-19. The V gene is TRBV9, the J gene TRBJ2-1; possible D gene TRBD2, 5 bases. For the CDR3, the DNA is TGTGCCAGCAGCGTTGGACTGCGGCTTGAGCAGTTCTTC. Translation gives CASSVGLRLEQFF.